Presented here are 19 T cell receptor beta chains from one specimen sequenced in a study of shared clonotypes between healthy human individuals. Some clones are missing from TCRdb's copy, which holds only in-frame ones; the method was immunoSEQ multiplex PCR. The sample carries approximately 470,000 clones, over 70% recorded once. Sequencing was performed on PBMCs. The receptors shown here come from a woman in her 40s in good health. Some clones in this sample may be carry-over from other donors' samples.

This clone was counted a single time. The chain combines TRBV7-2 with TRBJ2-7; no firm D call. This CDR3 contains 13 residues. The V and J ends lost 1 base and 2 bases respectively, with 6 bases between them. Germline V gene lookup returns CDR1 SGHTA and CDR2 FQGNSA. This chain's CDR3 is CASSLDRTYEQYF. For the CDR3, the DNA is TGTGCCAGCAGCTTAGACAGAACCTACGAGCAGTACTTC. The whole variable domain, filled in from reference TRBV7-2 and TRBJ2-7, reads GAGVSQSPSNKVTEKGKDVELRCDPISGHTALYWYRQSLGQGLEFLIYFQGNSAPDKSGLPSDRFSAERTGGSVSTLTIQRTQQEDSAVYLCASSLDRTYEQYFGPGTRLTVT.

About this clone itself: This likely reflects a read error, since a far larger clone is one base away. This CDR3 is also generated by other DNA sequences in the sample. V gene TRBV6-1 combines with J gene TRBJ1-2; D is uncertain. Trimming pared 2 bases from V and 3 bases from J, leaving 13 bases between. From germline, CDR1 is MNHNS and CDR2 SASEGT. This CDR3 is 15 amino acids long. This CDR3 is CASSEQPGGDYGYTF. The CDR3 DNA reads TGTGCCAGCAGTGAACAACCCGGTGGAGACTATGGCTACACCTTC.

The chain is built from TRBV27 and TRBJ1-2; possible D gene TRBD1, 5 bases. CDR1 MNHEY and CDR2 SMNVEV come from the germline V gene (reference sequence). Trimming cost V 6 bases and J 8 bases, with 22 bases left between them. The CDR3 has 15 amino acids. DNA of the CDR3: TGTGCCAGCAGCCCCTCCCGTGCCAGGGTTCACGGCTACACCTTC. Translated: CASSPSRARVHGYTF.

The chain joins TRBV4-1 to TRBJ2-3; tentatively, D is TRBD1 or TRBD2 (5 bases each). The CDR3 has 19 amino acids. CDR1 and CDR2 from the germline V gene are MGHRA and YSYEKL. With 0 bases removed from V and 2 bases from J, the gap between germline ends came to 21 bases. The CDR3, as DNA: TGCGCCAGCAGCCAAGATCCCGCTGCCCGGAGAGGGGTCACAGATACGCAGTATTTT. Protein sequence: CASSQDPAARRGVTDTQYF.

CDR3 in amino acids: CASSTTGLSYEQYF. The CDR3, as DNA: TGTGCCAGCAGCACAACAGGGTTATCCTACGAGCAGTACTTC. V is TRBV13 and J is TRBJ2-7; a possible D gene is TRBD1 (6 bases). Germline loops: CDR1 PRHDT, CDR2 FYEKMQ (reference sequence). This CDR3 spans 14 amino acids. The V gene lost 5 bases and the J gene lost 1 base, with 12 bases spanning the gap.

The genes are TRBV6-6 and TRBJ2-2; D gene unclear. Germline V gives CDR1 MNHNY, CDR2 SVGAGI (reference sequence). This CDR3 region has 12 residues. V was pared by 4 bases and J by 5 bases, with 5 bases between. The CDR3: CASSFGTGELFF. The CDR3 nucleotides are TGTGCCAGCAGTTTCGGGACCGGGGAGCTGTTTTTT.

The rearrangement uses TRBV10-1 and TRBJ1-2; D might be TRBD1 (6 bases). Trimming removed 9 bases from V and 4 bases from J, with 18 bases in between. The CDR3 length is 14 residues. Germline CDR1 is WNHNN and CDR2 is SYGVQD (reference sequence). The CDR3 nucleotides read TGCGCCAGAAGGGGGGCGGAGCCGGGCTATGGCTACACCTTC. Translation: CARRGAEPGYGYTF.

The chain is built from TRBV6-1 and TRBJ1-2; D is possibly TRBD1 (6 bases). CDR3 length: 13 amino acids. Trimming removed 4 bases from V and 6 bases from J, with 12 bases in between. The germline V gene encodes CDR1 MNHNS and CDR2 SASEGT. CDR3 coding DNA: TGTGCCAGCAGTGTACAGGGTGAGGATGGCTACACCTTC. It encodes CASSVQGEDGYTF.

The chain recombines TRBV4-3 with TRBJ2-1; tentatively, D is TRBD2 (5 bases). This CDR3 is 14 amino acids long. In germline, CDR1 is LGHNA, CDR2 YSLEER. V was cut by 0 bases and J by 10 bases, with 13 bases left in between. CDR3 in amino acids: CASSQDGRRGEQFF. CDR3 in DNA: TGCGCCAGCAGCCAAGATGGACGCCGAGGGGAGCAGTTCTTC.

J is TRBJ2-1 and V is TRBV13, with a possible D match to TRBD2 (5 bases). There are 13 residues in the CDR3. Trimming left V 5 bases short and J 9 bases short, with 14 bases between. The V gene's germline CDR1 is PRHDT and CDR2 FYEKMQ (reference sequence). The CDR3 sequence: CASSRESSSEQFF. The CDR3 DNA reads TGTGCCAGCAGCAGAGAGTCTAGCAGTGAGCAGTTCTTC.

This clone has a handful of counts. The rearrangement uses TRBV30 and TRBJ1-5, with D possibly matching TRBD1 (6 bases). V was cut by 3 bases and J by 4 bases, with 13 bases left in between. The CDR3 is 14 amino acids. Germline V gives CDR1 GTSNPN, CDR2 SVGIG (reference sequence). DNA of the CDR3: TGTGCCTGGAGGGCCGACAGGCCGAATCAGCCCCAGCATTTT. This gives the protein CAWRADRPNQPQHF.

The chain joins TRBV9 to TRBJ1-5, with 9 bases that match TRBD1. In germline, CDR1 is SGDLS, CDR2 YYNGEE. The CDR3 spans 15 residues. The junction had 0 bases not matched to a gene; V was cut back by 0 bases and J by 2 bases. The CDR3 DNA reads as TGTGCCAGCAGCGTAGGGACAGGGGGCAATCAGCCCCAGCATTTT. As protein: CASSVGTGGNQPQHF.

This sequence joins TRBV4-1 and TRBJ2-7; 11 nucleotides match TRBD2. Losses at the gene ends were 2 bases for V and 4 bases for J; bases not matched to a gene: 4. The CDR3 runs 15 residues. Germline V gene sequence: CDR1 MGHRA, CDR2 YSYEKL. In DNA form, the CDR3 reads TGCGCCAGCAGCCAACTAGGGACTAGCGGTTACGAGCAGTACTTC. This codes for CASSQLGTSGYEQYF.

V gene TRBV7-6 combines with J gene TRBJ2-3; D is unclear. The CDR3 extends over 15 amino acids. Deletions cut 1 base from V and 0 bases from J, with 8 bases between. Germline values: CDR1 SGHVS, CDR2 FNYEAQ. CDR3 protein: CASSLVAQSTDTQYF. CDR3 DNA sequence: TGTGCCAGCAGCTTAGTGGCGCAGAGCACAGATACGCAGTATTTT.

The J gene is TRBJ1-2, the V gene TRBV5-1, with 8 bases aligning to TRBD1. Per the germline V gene, CDR1 is SGHRS and CDR2 is YFSETQ. V lost 5 bases and J lost 8; bases outside the gene matches: 5. This CDR3 comprises 12 residues. DNA of the CDR3: TGCGCCAGCAGATCGGACAGGGAAGGCTACACCTTC. This translates into CASRSDREGYTF.

This clone was observed a few times. A much larger clone differs by one base, so this may be a read error. The sample carries other DNA sequences with the same CDR3. The chain has TRBV19 and TRBJ2-3; D is ambiguous. Germline loops: CDR1 LNHDA, CDR2 SQIVND (reference sequence). This CDR3 spans 12 amino acids. CDR3 protein: CASSMRGDTQYF. DNA for the CDR3: TGTGCTAGTAGTATGCGCGGAGATACGCAGTATTTT.

V is TRBV10-3 and J is TRBJ2-3; unclear D gene. CDR1 ENHRY and CDR2 SYGVKD come from the germline V gene. This CDR3 region has 15 residues. V lost 0 bases, J lost 1 base, and 8 bases lay in between. CDR3 nucleotides: TGTGCCATCAGTGAGTCTCACAGCCGCACAGATACGCAGTATTTT. It codes for CAISESHSRTDTQYF.

The V gene is TRBV10-3, the J gene TRBJ2-3, with TRBD2 matching 8 bases. V lost 2 bases, J lost 1 base, and 5 bases stayed unmatched. Germline assignment: CDR1 ENHRY and CDR2 SYGVKD. This CDR3 is built from 16 residues. The CDR3 protein is CAISEREGGGTDTQYF. In DNA, the CDR3 is TGTGCCATCAGTGAGCGGGAGGGCGGGGGCACAGATACGCAGTATTTT.

The chain has TRBV5-1 and TRBJ2-1, with TRBD2 matching over 9 bases. CDR3 length: 16 residues. Germline trimming cut 0 bases from V and 2 bases from J; bases unmatched to any gene: 3. Per germline, CDR1 SGHRS and CDR2 YFSETQ. CDR3 residues: CASSLVASGTYNEQFF. The CDR3, as DNA: TGCGCCAGCAGCTTGGTGGCTAGCGGGACCTACAATGAGCAGTTCTTC.